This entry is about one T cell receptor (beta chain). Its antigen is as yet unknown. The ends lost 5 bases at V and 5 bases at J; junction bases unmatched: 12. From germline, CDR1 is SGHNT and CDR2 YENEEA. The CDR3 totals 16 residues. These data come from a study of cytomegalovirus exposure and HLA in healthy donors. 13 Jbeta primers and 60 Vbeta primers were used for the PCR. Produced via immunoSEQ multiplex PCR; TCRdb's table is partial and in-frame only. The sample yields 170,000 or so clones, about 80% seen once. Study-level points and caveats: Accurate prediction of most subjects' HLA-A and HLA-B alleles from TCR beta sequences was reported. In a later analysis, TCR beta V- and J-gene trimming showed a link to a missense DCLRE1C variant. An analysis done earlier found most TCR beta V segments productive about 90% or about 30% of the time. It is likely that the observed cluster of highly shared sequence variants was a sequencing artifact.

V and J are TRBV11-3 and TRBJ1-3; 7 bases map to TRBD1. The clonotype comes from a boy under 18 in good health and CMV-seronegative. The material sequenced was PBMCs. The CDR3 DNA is TGTGCCAGCAGCGAAAGGAGGGGGCGCGATAGAAACACCATATATTTT. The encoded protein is CASSERRGRDRNTIYF.